This T cell receptor (beta chain) was found in a study of blood T cell repertoires in COVID-19. The protocol was immunoSEQ multiplex PCR, while the TCRdb copy is restricted to in-frame clones and leaves out a portion. Of approximately 110,000 clones listed, approximately 62% were seen once; the top ten hold about 6.5%. Sequences were obtained from peripheral blood. This TCR was recovered from a man at least 80 years old with acute or convalescent COVID-19.

CDR3 protein: CASSRQEPSGANVLTF. The CDR3 DNA sequence: TGTGCCAGCAGCAGACAGGAACCCTCTGGGGCCAACGTCCTGACTTTC. This chain uses TRBV7-9 with TRBJ2-6, with TRBD1 as a possible D gene (6 bases). V was trimmed by 5 bases and J by 0 bases, leaving 11 bases between them. This CDR3 has 16 residues. The germline CDR1 and CDR2 sequences are SEHNR and FQNEAQ (reference sequence).